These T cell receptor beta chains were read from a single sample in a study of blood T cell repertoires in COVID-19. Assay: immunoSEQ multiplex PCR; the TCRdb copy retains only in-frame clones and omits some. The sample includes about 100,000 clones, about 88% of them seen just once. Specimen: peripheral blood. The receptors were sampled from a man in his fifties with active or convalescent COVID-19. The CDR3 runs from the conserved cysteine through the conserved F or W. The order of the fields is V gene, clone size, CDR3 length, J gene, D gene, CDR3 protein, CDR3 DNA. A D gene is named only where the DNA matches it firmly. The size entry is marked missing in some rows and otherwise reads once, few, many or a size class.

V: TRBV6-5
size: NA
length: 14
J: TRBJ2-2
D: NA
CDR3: CASLGRTNTGELFF
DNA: TGTGCCAGCCTTGGCAGGACGAACACCGGGGAGCTGTTTTTT

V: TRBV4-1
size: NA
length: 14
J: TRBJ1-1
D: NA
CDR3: CASSPGVMNTEAFF
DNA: TGCGCCAGCAGCCCAGGGGTCATGAACACTGAAGCTTTCTTT

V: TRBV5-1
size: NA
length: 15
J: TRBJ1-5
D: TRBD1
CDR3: CASSLSGGSNQPQHF
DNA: TGCGCCAGCAGCTTGTCAGGGGGTAGCAATCAGCCCCAGCATTTT

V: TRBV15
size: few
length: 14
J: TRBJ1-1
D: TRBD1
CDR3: CATSRGQGDTEAFF
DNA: TGTGCCACCAGCCGCGGACAGGGGGATACTGAAGCTTTCTTT

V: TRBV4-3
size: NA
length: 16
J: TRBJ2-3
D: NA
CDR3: CASSQVNSPSTDTQYF
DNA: TGCGCCAGCAGCCAAGTAAACAGCCCTAGCACAGATACGCAGTATTTT

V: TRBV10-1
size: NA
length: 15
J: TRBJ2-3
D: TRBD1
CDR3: CATQVGGEGTDTQYF
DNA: TGCGCCACCCAGGTAGGGGGCGAGGGCACAGATACGCAGTATTTT

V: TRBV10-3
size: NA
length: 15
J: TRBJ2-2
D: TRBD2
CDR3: CAISEGREGTGELFF
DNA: TGTGCCATCAGTGAAGGGAGGGAAGGGACCGGGGAGCTGTTTTTT

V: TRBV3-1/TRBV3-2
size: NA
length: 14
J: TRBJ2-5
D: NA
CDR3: CASSQVGSPETQYF
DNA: TGTGCCAGCAGCCAAGTCGGGAGCCCGGAGACCCAGTACTTC

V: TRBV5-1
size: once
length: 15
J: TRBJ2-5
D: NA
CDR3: CASSPGWGAEETQYF
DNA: TGCGCCAGCAGCCCGGGTTGGGGCGCGGAAGAGACCCAGTACTTC

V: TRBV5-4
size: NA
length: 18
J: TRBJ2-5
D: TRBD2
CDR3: CASRPGTSGGAGRETQYF
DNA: TGTGCCAGCAGACCCGGGACTAGCGGGGGGGCTGGACGGGAGACCCAGTACTTC

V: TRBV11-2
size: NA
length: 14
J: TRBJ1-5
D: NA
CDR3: CASSLTESNQPQHF
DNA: TGTGCCAGCAGCTTAACTGAGAGCAATCAGCCCCAGCATTTT

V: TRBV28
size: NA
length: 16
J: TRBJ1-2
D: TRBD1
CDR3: CASGTIQGARVYGYTF
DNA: TGTGCCAGCGGAACCATACAGGGGGCGCGTGTCTATGGCTACACCTTC

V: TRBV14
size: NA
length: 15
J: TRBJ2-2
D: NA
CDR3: CASSRRRENTGELFF
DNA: TGTGCCAGCAGCCGTCGGCGGGAAAACACCGGGGAGCTGTTTTTT

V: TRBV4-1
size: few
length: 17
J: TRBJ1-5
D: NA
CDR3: CASSQEGGGLPNQPQHF
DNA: TGCGCCAGCAGCCAAGAAGGCGGGGGGCTTCCCAATCAGCCCCAGCATTTT

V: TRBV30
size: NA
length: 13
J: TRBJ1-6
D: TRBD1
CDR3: CAWAGQGDSPLHF
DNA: TGTGCCTGGGCCGGACAGGGAGATTCACCCCTCCACTTT

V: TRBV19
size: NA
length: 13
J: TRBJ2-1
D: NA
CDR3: CASSIGAAAQPVF
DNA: TGTGCCAGTAGTATAGGAGCAGCGGCACAGCCGGTCTTC

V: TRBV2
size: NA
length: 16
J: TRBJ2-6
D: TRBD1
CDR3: CASKGQAASGANVLTF
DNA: TGTGCCAGCAAAGGACAGGCGGCCTCTGGGGCCAACGTCCTGACTTTC

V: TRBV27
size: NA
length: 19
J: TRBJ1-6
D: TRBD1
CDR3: CASRSGTGGVGTYNSPLHF
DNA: TGTGCCAGCAGATCCGGGACAGGGGGCGTTGGTACCTATAATTCACCCCTCCACTTT

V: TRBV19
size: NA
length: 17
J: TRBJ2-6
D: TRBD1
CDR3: CASSSTGTYSGANVLTF
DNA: TGTGCCAGTTCGTCGACAGGGACCTACTCTGGGGCCAACGTCCTGACTTTC

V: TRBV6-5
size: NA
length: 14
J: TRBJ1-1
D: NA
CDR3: CASRSGGRNTEAFF
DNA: TGTGCCAGCAGGTCAGGAGGGAGGAACACTGAAGCTTTCTTT

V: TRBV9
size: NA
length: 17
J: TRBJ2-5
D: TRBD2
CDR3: CASSEGLAGGGYETQYF
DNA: TGTGCCAGCAGCGAGGGACTAGCGGGGGGAGGTTATGAGACCCAGTACTTC

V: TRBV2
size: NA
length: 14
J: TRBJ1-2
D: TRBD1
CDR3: CASSVRTGKYGYTF
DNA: TGTGCCAGCAGTGTGCGGACAGGGAAATATGGCTACACCTTC

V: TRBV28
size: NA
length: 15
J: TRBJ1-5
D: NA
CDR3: CASSPVGGGNQPQHF
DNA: TGTGCCAGCAGCCCCGTCGGCGGAGGCAATCAGCCCCAGCATTTT

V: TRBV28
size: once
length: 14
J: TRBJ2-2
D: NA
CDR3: CASTDKGEGGELFF
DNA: TGTGCCAGCACCGATAAAGGGGAAGGCGGGGAGCTGTTTTTT

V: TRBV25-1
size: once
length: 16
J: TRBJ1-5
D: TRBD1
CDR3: CASSEPGQGCNQPQHF
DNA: TGTGCCAGCAGTGAACCGGGACAGGGATGCAATCAGCCCCAGCATTTT

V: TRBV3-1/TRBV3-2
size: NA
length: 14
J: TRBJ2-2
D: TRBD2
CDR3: CASRTAGRVGELFF
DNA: TGTGCCAGCAGGACAGCGGGGAGGGTCGGGGAGCTGTTTTTT

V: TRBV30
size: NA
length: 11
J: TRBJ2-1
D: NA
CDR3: CAWSKEKEQFF
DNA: TGTGCCTGGAGCAAAGAGAAGGAGCAGTTCTTC

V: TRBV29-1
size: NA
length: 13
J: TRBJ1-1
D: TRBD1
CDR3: CSGDRGIGTEAFF
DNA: TGCAGCGGGGACAGGGGAATTGGCACTGAAGCTTTCTTT

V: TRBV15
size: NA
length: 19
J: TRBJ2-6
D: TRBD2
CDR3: CATSRDSGLADSGANVLTF
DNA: TGTGCCACCAGCAGAGATTCCGGACTAGCGGACTCTGGGGCCAACGTCCTGACTTTC

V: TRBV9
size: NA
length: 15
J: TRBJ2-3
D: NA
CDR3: CASSVDGGRQDTQYF
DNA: TGTGCCAGCAGCGTAGATGGGGGCCGGCAGGATACGCAGTATTTT

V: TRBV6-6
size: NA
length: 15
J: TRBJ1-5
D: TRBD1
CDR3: CASSRDRDSNQPQHF
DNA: TGTGCCAGCAGTCGGGACAGGGATAGCAATCAGCCCCAGCATTTT

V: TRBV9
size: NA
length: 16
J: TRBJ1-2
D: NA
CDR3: CASSAPRTGNQYGYTF
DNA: TGTGCCAGCAGCGCTCCAAGGACGGGGAATCAATATGGCTACACCTTC

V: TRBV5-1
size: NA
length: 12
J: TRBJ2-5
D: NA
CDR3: CASSFQGETQYF
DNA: TGCGCCAGCAGCTTTCAGGGGGAGACCCAGTACTTC